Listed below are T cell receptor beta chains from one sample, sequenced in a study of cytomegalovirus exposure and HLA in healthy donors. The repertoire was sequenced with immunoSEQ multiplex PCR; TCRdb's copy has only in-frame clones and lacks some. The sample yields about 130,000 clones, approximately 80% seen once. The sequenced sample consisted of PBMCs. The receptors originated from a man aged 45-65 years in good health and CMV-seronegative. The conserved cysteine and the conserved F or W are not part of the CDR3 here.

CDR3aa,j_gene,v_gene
ASTRTRKSDAEAF,TRBJ1-1,TRBV2
ASSSGSNYGYT,TRBJ1-2,TRBV6-6
ASSFDRANTGELF,TRBJ2-2,TRBV18
ASTKAGADTDTQY,TRBJ2-3,TRBV5-4
SSSSGLLAGGETQY,TRBJ2-5,TRBV7-9
ASSQDRGGNSPLH,TRBJ1-6,TRBV4-3
ASSLGPGGGETQY,TRBJ2-5,TRBV7-2
ASSADRNYGYT,TRBJ1-2,TRBV5-1
ASSPGPLAGTDTQY,TRBJ2-3,TRBV4-1
ASSLQGYLFTDTQY,TRBJ2-3,TRBV7-2
ASSQTRHRGSGNTIY,TRBJ1-3,TRBV23-1
ASTNRGYNSPLH,TRBJ1-6,TRBV6-5
ASSPPGGTGELF,TRBJ2-2,TRBV28
ASRKTGDTNTEAF,TRBJ1-1,TRBV6-5
ASSYGQGGGTEAF,TRBJ1-1,TRBV6-5
ASSSPGQGQETQY,TRBJ2-5,TRBV11-1
ASSLGGSTDTQY,TRBJ2-3,TRBV5-1
SGGTPRNTEAF,TRBJ1-1,TRBV29-1
ASSLGPGANYGYT,TRBJ1-2,TRBV13
ASSLVGGGAQETQY,TRBJ2-5,TRBV5-1